The 19 T cell receptor beta chains in this list originate from one sample, sequenced in a study of control samples from healthy donors and cancer patients. The repertoire was sequenced with immunoSEQ multiplex PCR; TCRdb's copy has only in-frame clones and lacks some. The repertoire holds about 34,000 clones, with roughly nine tenths as singletons. The sequenced sample was PBMCs. The receptors come from a middle-aged woman with lung cancer.

The chain recombines TRBV9 with TRBJ2-1, with a tentative D call TRBD1 (6 bases). This CDR3 contains 16 residues. V lost 1 base, J lost 8 bases, and 19 bases lay in between. CDR1 and CDR2 (germline): SGDLS, YYNGEE. The CDR3 bases are TGTGCCAGCAGCGTAAGAACCGGGACACCAAGGGATGAGCAGTTCTTC. It yields the protein CASSVRTGTPRDEQFF.

The chain recombines TRBV30 with TRBJ2-7; 7 bases agree with TRBD1. V was clipped by 7 bases and J by 0 bases; unmatched bases: 6. The length of the CDR3 is 13 residues. Germline V gives CDR1 GTSNPN, CDR2 SVGIG (reference sequence). The CDR3 sequence: CASARDSSYEQYF. CDR3 coding DNA: TGTGCCTCTGCTAGGGACAGCTCCTACGAGCAGTACTTC. Filled out from reference TRBV30 and TRBJ2-7, the complete variable domain reads SQTIHQWPATLVQPVGSPLSLECTVEGTSNPNLYWYRQAAGRGLQLLFYSVGIGQISSEVPQNLSASRPQDRQFILSSKKLLLSDSGFYLCASARDSSYEQYFGPGTRLTVT.

The chain uses TRBV5-5 and TRBJ1-2; TRBD1 matches 8 bases. CDR1 is SGHKS and CDR2 is YYEKEE in the germline V gene (reference sequence). Trimming removed 0 bases from V and 3 bases from J; junction bases left unmatched: 4. The length of the CDR3 is 15 residues. The DNA for the CDR3 is TGTGCCAGCAGCTTGGTGGCAGGGGGCTACTATGGCTACACCTTC. This gives the protein CASSLVAGGYYGYTF.

J is TRBJ2-3 and V is TRBV5-1, with D hard to call. The V gene lost 1 base and the J gene lost 5 bases, with 11 bases spanning the gap. The CDR3 consists of 14 residues. CDR1 is SGHRS and CDR2 is YFSETQ in the germline V gene. CDR3 loop: CASSLSDLRDTQYF. In DNA form, the CDR3 reads TGCGCCAGCAGCTTGAGCGACCTCCGAGATACGCAGTATTTT.

This clone turned up a few times. V is TRBV5-4 and J is TRBJ2-7; possibly TRBD1 for D (5 bases). V was pared by 9 bases and J by 5 bases, with 15 bases between. CDR1 SGHNT and CDR2 YYREEE come from the germline V gene (reference sequence). This CDR3 is 12 amino acids long. The CDR3 DNA reads TGTGCCATCAAGGGGCTATTTAACGAGCAGTACTTC. It codes for CAIKGLFNEQYF.

The rearrangement joins TRBV6-5 to TRBJ2-2, with D tentatively TRBD2 (7 bases). V lost 7 bases and J 6 bases, leaving 15 bases between the germline ends. Germline V CDR1 and CDR2: MNHEY, SVGAGI. CDR3 length equals 14 residues. This CDR3 is CASTRGAGSGELFF. The DNA for the CDR3 is TGTGCCAGCACTCGGGGGGCCGGATCCGGGGAGCTGTTTTTT.

The chain combines TRBV5-5 with TRBJ2-3, with 10 bases identical to TRBD2. V lost 1 base and J lost 14; bases outside the gene matches: 13. Germline V lookup: CDR1 SGHKS, CDR2 YYEKEE (reference sequence). The CDR3 is made up of 15 amino acids. The CDR3 reads CASSLSLAGGLSWYF. DNA for the CDR3: TGTGCCAGCAGCTTGTCATTAGCGGGGGGCCTATCCTGGTATTTT.

This chain joins TRBV5-4 and TRBJ2-6; TRBD2 aligns across 8 bases. This CDR3 is 16 amino acids long. V was clipped by 3 bases and J by 4 bases; unmatched bases: 6. Germline CDR1 SGHNT, CDR2 YYREEE (reference sequence). The CDR3 sequence: CASSSGGLTGANVLTF. In nucleotides, the CDR3 is TGTGCCAGCAGCTCGGGGGGGTTAACCGGGGCCAACGTCCTGACTTTC.

This clone was observed a few times. The chain is built from TRBV3-1 (or the pseudogene TRBV3-2) and TRBJ1-2, with D perhaps TRBD1 (6 bases). Deletions cut 4 bases from V and 9 bases from J, with 12 bases between. Looked up from germline, CDR1 is LGHDT and CDR2 is YNNKEL (reference sequence). The CDR3 is 12 amino acids. The DNA of the CDR3 is TGTGCCAGCAGCCGGTTGGGGACAAGCTACACCTTC. Translated: CASSRLGTSYTF.

The rearrangement uses TRBV19 and TRBJ1-1; D is perhaps TRBD1 (5 bases). Trimming removed 4 bases at V and 7 bases at J, with 7 bases between. Per the germline V gene, CDR1 is LNHDA and CDR2 is SQIVND (reference sequence). The CDR3 loop spans 11 amino acids. The CDR3 nucleotides read TGTGCCAGTAGTAGGAGGGGTGAAGCTTTCTTT. Amino acids: CASSRRGEAFF. Full variable domain (remainder filled in from reference TRBV19 and TRBJ1-1): DGGITQSPKYLFRKEGQNVTLSCEQNLNHDAMYWYRQDPGQGLRLIYYSQIVNDFQKGDIAEGYSVSREKKESFPLTVTSAQKNPTAFYLCASSRRGEAFFGQGTRLTVV.

The V and J genes are TRBV2 and TRBJ1-4, with D uncertain. Germline V gene sequence: CDR1 SNHLY, CDR2 FYNNEI. Trimming cost V 6 bases and J 4 bases, with 12 bases left between them. The CDR3 runs 14 residues. In DNA, the CDR3 is TGTGCCAGCAGGCCGGACCGCAATAATGAAAAACTGTTTTTT. This codes for CASRPDRNNEKLFF.

The chain recombines TRBV11-2 with TRBJ1-2; the match to TRBD1 covers 8 bases. Germline assignment: CDR1 SGHAT and CDR2 FQNNGV. V lost 5 bases and J lost 11; bases outside the gene matches: 7. This CDR3 spans 12 amino acids. CDR3 in amino acids: CASSPGGEVYTF. The CDR3 nucleotides are TGTGCCAGCAGCCCAGGGGGCGAAGTATACACCTTC.

V and J are TRBV6-5 and TRBJ2-7; perhaps TRBD1 as D (6 bases). CDR1 is MNHEY and CDR2 is SVGAGI in the germline V gene. V was shortened by 2 bases and J by 6 bases, with 14 bases between the two germline ends. The length of the CDR3 is 14 residues. CDR3 protein: CASSYTGTGSEQYF. Written as DNA, the CDR3 is TGTGCCAGCAGTTACACCGGAACAGGGAGCGAGCAGTACTTC.

A remark on this clone: Other nucleotide sequences from this sample produce the same CDR3. The rearrangement joins TRBV15 to TRBJ2-3; D ambiguous. The germline gives CDR1 LNHNV, CDR2 YYDKDF (reference sequence). Trimming cost V 0 bases and J 5 bases, with 6 bases left between them. CDR3 length: 13 residues. CDR3 residues: CATSRDWGDTQYF. The CDR3 coding sequence is TGTGCCACCAGCAGAGACTGGGGAGATACGCAGTATTTT.

This clone was found once. This rearrangement joins TRBV6-2 or TRBV6-3 to TRBJ2-3, with D possibly matching TRBD1 (6 bases). Germline V gives CDR1 MNHEY, CDR2 SVGEGT. This CDR3 has 15 residues. Trimming stripped 0 bases from V and 6 bases from J, with 13 bases between. CDR3 region: CASSYSPGALDTQYF. DNA for the CDR3: TGTGCCAGCAGTTACTCACCAGGGGCGTTGGATACGCAGTATTTT.

V usage is TRBV29-1 and J usage is TRBJ1-1; D remains ambiguous. V gave up 4 bases and J gave up 1 base, with 7 bases separating them. The CDR3 spans 12 residues. The germline gives CDR1 SQVTM, CDR2 ANQGSEA. The CDR3 loop reads CSVASTNTEAFF. The CDR3 DNA is TGCAGCGTTGCTAGCACGAACACTGAAGCTTTCTTT. The whole variable domain, remainder taken from reference TRBV29-1 and TRBJ1-1, is SAVISQKPSRDICQRGTSLTIQCQVDSQVTMMFWYRQQPGQSLTLIATANQGSEATYESGFVIDKFPISRPNLTFSTLTVSNMSPEDSSIYLCSVASTNTEAFFGQGTRLTVV.

The V and J genes are TRBV6-5 and TRBJ2-7; TRBD1 matches at 12 bases. Germline lookup yields CDR1 MNHEY and CDR2 SVGAGI. CDR3 size: 15 residues. After removal of 2 bases from V and 5 bases from J, the junction contained 4 bases not matched to a gene. This CDR3 reads CASSYGGTGGHEQYF. The CDR3 nucleotides are TGTGCCAGCAGTTACGGTGGGACAGGGGGCCACGAGCAGTACTTC.

The chain couples TRBV4-3 to TRBJ2-5; a possible D gene is TRBD1 (5 bases). The length of the CDR3 is 14 residues. The V and J ends lost 1 base and 5 bases respectively, with 11 bases between them. CDR1 and CDR2 from the germline V gene are LGHNA and YSLEER. CDR3: CASSQGSGFETQYF. CDR3 DNA sequence: TGCGCCAGCAGCCAAGGTTCAGGGTTCGAGACCCAGTACTTC.

A few counts support this clone. The J gene is TRBJ2-5, the V gene TRBV13; D tentatively reads TRBD1 or TRBD2 (7 bases each). CDR1 is PRHDT, CDR2 FYEKMQ, per germline (reference sequence). This CDR3 is 16 amino acids long. Between the trimmed V and J ends, which lost 5 bases and 1 base, there was a span of 17 bases. The CDR3 nucleotides read TGTGCCAGCAGCCCCCGGCAGGGGGGGTTCCAAGAGACCCAGTACTTC. Its translation is CASSPRQGGFQETQYF.